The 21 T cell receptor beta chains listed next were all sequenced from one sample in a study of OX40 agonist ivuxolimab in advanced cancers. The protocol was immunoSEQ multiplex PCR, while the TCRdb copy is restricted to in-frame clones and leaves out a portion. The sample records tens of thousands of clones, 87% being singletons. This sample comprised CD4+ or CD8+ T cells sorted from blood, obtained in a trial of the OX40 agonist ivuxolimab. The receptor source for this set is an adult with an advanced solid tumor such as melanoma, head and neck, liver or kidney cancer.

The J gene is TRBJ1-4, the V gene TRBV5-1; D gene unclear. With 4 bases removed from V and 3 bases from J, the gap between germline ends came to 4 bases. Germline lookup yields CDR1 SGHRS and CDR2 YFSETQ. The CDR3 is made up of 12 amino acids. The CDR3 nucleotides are TGCGCCAGCAGCGGGGCTAATGAAAAACTGTTTTTT. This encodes CASSGANEKLFF.

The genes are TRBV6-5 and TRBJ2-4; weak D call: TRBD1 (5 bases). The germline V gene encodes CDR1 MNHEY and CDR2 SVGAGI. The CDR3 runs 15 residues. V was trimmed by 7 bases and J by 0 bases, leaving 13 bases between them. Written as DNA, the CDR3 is TGTGCCAGCACCTCCTCAGGGCTAGCCAAAAACATTCAGTACTTC. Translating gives CASTSSGLAKNIQYF.

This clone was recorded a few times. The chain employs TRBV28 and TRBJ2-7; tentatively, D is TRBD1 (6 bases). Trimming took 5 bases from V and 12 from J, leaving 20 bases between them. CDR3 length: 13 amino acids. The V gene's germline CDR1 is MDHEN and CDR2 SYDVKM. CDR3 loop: CASSAPGTRRVYV. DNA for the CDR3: TGTGCCAGCAGTGCCCCCGGGACAAGACGGGTGTACGTC.

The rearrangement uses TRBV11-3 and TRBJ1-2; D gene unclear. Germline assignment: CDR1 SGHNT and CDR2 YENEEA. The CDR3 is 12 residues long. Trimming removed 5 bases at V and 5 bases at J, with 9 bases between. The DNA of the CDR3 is TGTGCCAGCAGCGCCCGGGGATATGGCTACACCTTC. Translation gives CASSARGYGYTF.

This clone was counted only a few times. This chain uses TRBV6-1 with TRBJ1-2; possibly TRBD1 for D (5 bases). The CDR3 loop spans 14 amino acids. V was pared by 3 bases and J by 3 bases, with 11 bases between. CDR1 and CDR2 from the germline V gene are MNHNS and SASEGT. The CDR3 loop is CASSDSGLDYGYTF. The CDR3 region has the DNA TGTGCCAGCAGTGATTCAGGGCTCGACTATGGCTACACCTTC.

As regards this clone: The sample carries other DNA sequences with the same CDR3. For the CDR3, the DNA is TGTGCCAGCAGTGTGCTGCCAAGACAGGGGTCCCATGAGCAGTTCTTC. Encoded protein: CASSVLPRQGSHEQFF. V gene TRBV2 combines with J gene TRBJ2-1, with 8 positions matching TRBD1. Germline CDR1 reads SNHLY; CDR2 reads FYNNEI. The CDR3 runs to 16 residues. Trimming cost V 4 bases and J 8 bases; bases outside gene matches: 13.

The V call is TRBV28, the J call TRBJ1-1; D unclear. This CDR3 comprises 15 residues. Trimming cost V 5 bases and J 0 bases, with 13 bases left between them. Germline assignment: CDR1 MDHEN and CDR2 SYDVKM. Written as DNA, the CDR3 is TGTGCCAGCAGTCGAATGGGCCGCTTGAACACTGAAGCTTTCTTT. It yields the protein CASSRMGRLNTEAFF.

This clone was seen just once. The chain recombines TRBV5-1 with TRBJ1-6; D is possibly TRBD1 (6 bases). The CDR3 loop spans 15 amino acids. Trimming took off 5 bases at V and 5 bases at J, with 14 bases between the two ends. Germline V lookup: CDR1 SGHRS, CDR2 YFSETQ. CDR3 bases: TGCGCCAGCAGGGAACAGGGTGACAATAATTCACCCCTCCACTTT. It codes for CASREQGDNNSPLHF. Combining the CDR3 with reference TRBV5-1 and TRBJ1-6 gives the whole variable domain KAGVTQTPRYLIKTRGQQVTLSCSPISGHRSVSWYQQTPGQGLQFLFEYFSETQRNKGNFPGRFSGRQFSNSRSEMNVSTLELGDSALYLCASREQGDNNSPLHFGNGTRLTVT.

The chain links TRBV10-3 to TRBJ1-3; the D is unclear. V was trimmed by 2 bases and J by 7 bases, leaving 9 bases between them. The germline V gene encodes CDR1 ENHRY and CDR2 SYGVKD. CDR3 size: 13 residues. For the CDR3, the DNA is TGTGCCATCAGTGAGAGGGTGGAGAACACCATATATTTT. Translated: CAISERVENTIYF.

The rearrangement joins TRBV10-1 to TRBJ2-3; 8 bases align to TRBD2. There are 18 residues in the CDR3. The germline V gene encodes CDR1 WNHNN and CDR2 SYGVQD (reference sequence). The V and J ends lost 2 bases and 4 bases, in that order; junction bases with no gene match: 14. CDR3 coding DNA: TGCGCCAGCAGTGAGCCTCCAGGGGCGCGGGGGGTGGCAGATACGCAGTATTTT. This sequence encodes CASSEPPGARGVADTQYF.

The CDR3 here is CASSRTRDREDYGYTF. CDR3 nucleotides: TGTGCCAGCTCACGGACCAGGGACAGGGAGGACTATGGCTACACCTTC. The rearrangement uses TRBV18 and TRBJ1-2; 9 nucleotides match TRBD1. The CDR3 runs to 16 residues. CDR1 KGHSH and CDR2 LQKENI come from the germline V gene. V trimming: 4 bases; J trimming: 3 bases; junction bases outside the gene matches: 9. The entire variable domain, with the rest obtained from reference TRBV18 and TRBJ1-2, is as follows: NAGVMQNPRHLVRRRGQEARLRCSPMKGHSHVYWYRQLPEEGLKFMVYLQKENIIDESGMPKERFSAEFPKEGPSILRIQQVVRGDSAAYFCASSRTRDREDYGYTFGSGTRLTVV.

The CDR3 loop is CASSEVGAGQETQYF. CDR3 nucleotide sequence: TGTGCCAGCAGTGAAGTGGGGGCAGGGCAAGAGACCCAGTACTTC. The V and J genes are TRBV2 and TRBJ2-5; D is possibly TRBD1 (6 bases). The CDR3 has 15 amino acids. V lost 1 base, J lost 2 bases, and 11 bases lay in between. The germline gives CDR1 SNHLY, CDR2 FYNNEI.

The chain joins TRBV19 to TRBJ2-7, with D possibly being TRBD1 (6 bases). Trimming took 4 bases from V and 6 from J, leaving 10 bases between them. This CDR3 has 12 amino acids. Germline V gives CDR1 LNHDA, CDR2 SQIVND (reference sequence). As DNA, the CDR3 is TGTGCCAGTAGTAACGACAGGCGCGAGCAGTACTTC. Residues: CASSNDRREQYF.

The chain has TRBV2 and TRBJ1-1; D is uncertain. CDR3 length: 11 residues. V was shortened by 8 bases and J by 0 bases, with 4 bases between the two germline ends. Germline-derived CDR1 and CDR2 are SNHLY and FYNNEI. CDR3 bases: TGTGCCAGCTTCCTGAACACTGAAGCTTTCTTT. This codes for CASFLNTEAFF.

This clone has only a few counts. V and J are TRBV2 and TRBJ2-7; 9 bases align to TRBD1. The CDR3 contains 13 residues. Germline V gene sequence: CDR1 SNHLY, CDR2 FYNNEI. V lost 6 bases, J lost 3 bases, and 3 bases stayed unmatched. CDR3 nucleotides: TGTGCCAGCAGGCACAGGGGGCTCTACGAGCAGTACTTC. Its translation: CASRHRGLYEQYF.

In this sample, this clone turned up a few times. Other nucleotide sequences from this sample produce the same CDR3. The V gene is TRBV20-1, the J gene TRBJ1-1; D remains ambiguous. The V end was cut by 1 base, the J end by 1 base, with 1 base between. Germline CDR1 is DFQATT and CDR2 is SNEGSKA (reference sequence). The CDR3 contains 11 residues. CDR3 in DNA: TGCAGTGCTAGAGGGAACACTGAAGCTTTCTTT. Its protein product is CSARGNTEAFF.

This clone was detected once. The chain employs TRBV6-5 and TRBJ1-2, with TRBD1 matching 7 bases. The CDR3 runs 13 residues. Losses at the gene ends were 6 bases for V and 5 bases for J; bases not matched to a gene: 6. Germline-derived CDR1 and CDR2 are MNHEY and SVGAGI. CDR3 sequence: CASRTGTAYGYTF. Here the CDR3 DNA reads TGTGCCAGCAGGACCGGGACAGCTTATGGCTACACCTTC.

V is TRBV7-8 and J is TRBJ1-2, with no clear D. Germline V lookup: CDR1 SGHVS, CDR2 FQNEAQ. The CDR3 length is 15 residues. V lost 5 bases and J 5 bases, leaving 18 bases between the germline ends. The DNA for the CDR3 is TGTGCCAGCAGCCCCCGGGTAGGCGGCCGGTATGGCTACACCTTC. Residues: CASSPRVGGRYGYTF.

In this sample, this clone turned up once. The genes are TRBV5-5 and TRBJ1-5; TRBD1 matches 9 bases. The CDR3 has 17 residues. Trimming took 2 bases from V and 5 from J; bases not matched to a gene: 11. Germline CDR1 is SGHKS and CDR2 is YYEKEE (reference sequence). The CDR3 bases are TGTGCCAGCAGCTTAATCGCTGCGGGACAGGGTGATCAGCCCCAGCATTTT. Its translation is CASSLIAAGQGDQPQHF.

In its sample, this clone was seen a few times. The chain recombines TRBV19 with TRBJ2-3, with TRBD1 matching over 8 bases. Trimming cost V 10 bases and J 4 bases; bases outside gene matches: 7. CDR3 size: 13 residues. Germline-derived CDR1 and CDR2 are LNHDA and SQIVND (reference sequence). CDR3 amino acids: CATGTGGADTQYF. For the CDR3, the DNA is TGTGCCACCGGGACAGGCGGGGCAGATACGCAGTATTTT. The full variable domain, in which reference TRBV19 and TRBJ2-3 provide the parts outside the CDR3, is DGGITQSPKYLFRKEGQNVTLSCEQNLNHDAMYWYRQDPGQGLRLIYYSQIVNDFQKGDIAEGYSVSREKKESFPLTVTSAQKNPTAFYLCATGTGGADTQYFGPGTRLTVL.

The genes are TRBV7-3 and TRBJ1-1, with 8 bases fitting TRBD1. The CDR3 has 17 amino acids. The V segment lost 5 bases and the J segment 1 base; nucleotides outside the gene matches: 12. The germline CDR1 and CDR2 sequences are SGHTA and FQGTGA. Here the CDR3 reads CASSGILGQGSNTEAFF. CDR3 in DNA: TGTGCCAGCAGCGGTATATTAGGACAGGGATCGAACACTGAAGCTTTCTTT.